The T cell receptor (beta chain) described here comes from a study of CD8 T cells in Susac syndrome. The CDR3 contains 14 residues. V gave up 8 bases and J gave up 4 bases; unmatched junction bases: 7. This clonotype has a single count. The RNA input was roughly 0.45 to 1 ug, and it was reverse transcribed with random hexamers. Amplification of TCR beta CDR3 by immunoSEQ multiplex PCR spanned 54 Vbeta and 13 Jbeta. TCRdb re-called the immunoSEQ multiplex PCR reads through MiXCR, storing one row per CDR3 protein. The sample yields about 120,000 distinct CDR3 sequences, approximately 90% seen once. Sequencing of TCR beta covered CD8+ and CD4+ T cells obtained from blood. Healthy donors acted as controls, with matching for age and sex. TEMRA cells were FACS-enriched, while CD8+ and CD4+ T cells were negatively isolated.

The V and J genes are TRBV12-3 or TRBV12-4 and TRBJ2-3; 9 bases align to TRBD2. Material: CD8+ T cells from PBMCs. The receptor was isolated from a human donor in good health. The CDR3 loop is CASRTGLASDTQYF. CDR3 sequence (DNA): TGTGCCAGCCGAACGGGACTAGCATCAGATACGCAGTATTTT.